Presented here are 18 T cell receptor beta chains from one specimen sequenced in a study of cytomegalovirus exposure and HLA in healthy donors. PCR primers comprised 60 Vbeta and 13 Jbeta primers. Measured with immunoSEQ multiplex PCR; TCRdb has only the in-frame clones, and not every one. The sample totals more than 95,000 clones. Input material: PBMCs. The receptors originated from a man aged 35 to 55 in good health and CMV-seronegative.

The gene calls are TRBV7-8 and TRBJ2-5; TRBD2 aligns across 8 bases. CDR3 length equals 13 residues. Looked up from germline, CDR1 is SGHVS and CDR2 is FQNEAQ. V shed 8 bases and J 5 bases; nucleotides not matched to a gene: 7. The CDR3 sequence is CASERGRRETQYF. DNA for the CDR3: TGTGCCAGCGAGCGCGGGAGGAGGGAGACCCAGTACTTC.

This chain uses TRBV9 with TRBJ2-3; TRBD2 matches at 7 bases. The trim removed 3 bases at V and 2 bases at J, leaving 9 bases unmatched. The CDR3 totals 16 residues. Germline CDR1 SGDLS, CDR2 YYNGEE. CDR3 sequence reads: CASSAGLADYTDTQYF. CDR3 sequence (DNA): TGTGCCAGCAGCGCCGGCCTAGCGGATTACACAGATACGCAGTATTTT.

The chain combines TRBV7-9 with TRBJ2-3, with 11 bases identical to TRBD2. CDR3 length: 14 amino acids. Germline loops: CDR1 SEHNR, CDR2 FQNEAQ (reference sequence). Trimming removed 3 bases from V and 4 bases from J; junction bases left unmatched: 0. The CDR3 DNA follows: TGTGCCAGCAGCTTTAGCGGGAGGGCAGATACGCAGTATTTT. As protein: CASSFSGRADTQYF.

V usage is TRBV28 and J usage is TRBJ1-5; 7 bases are shared with TRBD1. Germline V gene data show CDR1 as MDHEN and CDR2 as SYDVKM. The ends lost 2 bases at V and 3 bases at J; junction bases unmatched: 4. The CDR3 is made up of 15 amino acids. CDR3 protein: CASSLTGANNQPQHF. The CDR3 nucleotides are TGTGCCAGCAGTTTAACAGGGGCCAACAATCAGCCCCAGCATTTT.

The chain employs TRBV13 and TRBJ1-6, with a possible D match to TRBD1 (6 bases). This CDR3 region has 15 residues. Per germline, CDR1 PRHDT and CDR2 FYEKMQ (reference sequence). V was cut by 0 bases and J by 5 bases, with 8 bases left in between. The CDR3 sequence: CASSLGWTDNSPLHF. The CDR3 DNA reads TGTGCCAGCAGCTTAGGTTGGACAGATAATTCACCCCTCCACTTT.

This chain connects TRBV10-3 to TRBJ2-7; weak D call: TRBD1 (6 bases). This CDR3 comprises 12 residues. V was cut by 10 bases and J by 2 bases, with 12 bases left in between. Looked up from germline, CDR1 is ENHRY and CDR2 is SYGVKD. The CDR3 sequence: CATYDRTYEQYF. The CDR3, as DNA: TGTGCCACCTACGACAGGACCTACGAGCAGTACTTC.

The genes are TRBV5-1 and TRBJ2-7; D might be TRBD2 (5 bases). CDR1 and CDR2 from the germline V gene are SGHRS and YFSETQ. The CDR3 contains 12 residues. The germline V and J ends were trimmed by 3 bases and 2 bases, with 6 bases remaining between them. The CDR3, as DNA: TGCGCCAGCAGCTCCGGGGCCTACGAGCAGTACTTC. It specifies CASSSGAYEQYF.

V usage is TRBV6-1 and J usage is TRBJ2-3; 7 positions match TRBD1. V lost 7 bases and J lost 0; bases outside the gene matches: 7. CDR3 size: 15 residues. The germline gives CDR1 MNHNS, CDR2 SASEGT. The CDR3 sequence is CASKRQGPSTDTQYF. CDR3 bases: TGTGCCAGCAAGAGACAGGGACCTAGCACAGATACGCAGTATTTT.

The chain has TRBV6-5 and TRBJ1-1; 7 bases agree with TRBD1. Trimming took 0 bases from V and 11 from J; bases not matched to a gene: 9. The germline CDR1 and CDR2 sequences are MNHEY and SVGAGI. This CDR3 is built from 14 residues. The CDR3 DNA follows: TGTGCCAGCAGTTACTCGAGTGACAGGGCTTTGGCTTTCTTT. It translates to CASSYSSDRALAFF.

The V call is TRBV30, the J call TRBJ1-6; 7 positions match TRBD1. The junction had 5 bases not matched to a gene; V was cut back by 0 bases and J by 15 bases. There are 12 residues in the CDR3. CDR1 and CDR2 from the germline V gene are GTSNPN and SVGIG (reference sequence). CDR3 nucleotide sequence: TGTGCCTGGAGTGTACAGGGGATCCACCTCCACTTT. It yields the protein CAWSVQGIHLHF. Together with reference TRBV30 and TRBJ1-6, the CDR3 gives the full variable domain: SQTIHQWPATLVQPVGSPLSLECTVEGTSNPNLYWYRQAAGRGLQLLFYSVGIGQISSEVPQNLSASRPQDRQFILSSKKLLLSDSGFYLCAWSVQGIHLHFGNGTRLTVT.

The chain recombines TRBV27 with TRBJ1-1; perhaps TRBD1 as D (5 bases). Germline CDR1 MNHEY, CDR2 SMNVEV (reference sequence). The CDR3 covers 13 residues. V was cut by 5 bases and J by 4 bases, with 11 bases left in between. The DNA of the CDR3 is TGTGCCAGCAGTCCCTACGGGGGCACTGAAGCTTTCTTT. Translating it yields CASSPYGGTEAFF.

The chain links TRBV5-5 to TRBJ1-3; D unclear. The length of the CDR3 is 12 residues. Germline V CDR1 and CDR2: SGHKS, YYEKEE (reference sequence). Trimming removed 2 bases from V and 4 bases from J, with 4 bases in between. The CDR3: CASSFEGNTIYF. Here the CDR3 DNA reads TGTGCCAGCAGCTTTGAGGGAAACACCATATATTTT. The whole variable domain, remainder taken from reference TRBV5-5 and TRBJ1-3, is DAGVTQSPTHLIKTRGQQVTLRCSPISGHKSVSWYQQVLGQGPQFIFQYYEKEERGRGNFPDRFSARQFPNYSSELNVNALLLGDSALYLCASSFEGNTIYFGEGSWLTVV.

The genes are TRBV7-2 and TRBJ2-5; D uncertain. V lost 5 bases, J lost 2 bases, and 15 bases lay in between. Per germline, CDR1 SGHTA and CDR2 FQGNSA. The CDR3 sequence is 15 residues long. The CDR3 sequence is CASSDGVVFQETQYF. CDR3 sequence (DNA): TGTGCCAGCAGCGACGGAGTGGTGTTTCAAGAGACCCAGTACTTC. Together with reference TRBV7-2 and TRBJ2-5, the CDR3 gives the full variable domain: GAGVSQSPSNKVTEKGKDVELRCDPISGHTALYWYRQSLGQGLEFLIYFQGNSAPDKSGLPSDRFSAERTGGSVSTLTIQRTQQEDSAVYLCASSDGVVFQETQYFGPGTRLLVL.

The rearrangement links TRBV5-5 to TRBJ1-4; 9 bases line up with TRBD1. This CDR3 has 14 residues. V was pared by 2 bases and J by 10 bases, with 6 bases of the junction left unmatched. Germline CDR1 reads SGHKS; CDR2 reads YYEKEE (reference sequence). CDR3 residues: CASSFRQGDGKLFF. The CDR3 DNA is TGTGCCAGCAGCTTCCGACAGGGGGATGGAAAACTGTTTTTT.

V gene TRBV5-1 combines with J gene TRBJ2-3; TRBD1 is a possible D gene (6 bases). V was cut by 4 bases and J by 3 bases, with 12 bases left in between. Germline lookup yields CDR1 SGHRS and CDR2 YFSETQ. This CDR3 comprises 14 residues. CDR3 in DNA: TGCGCCAGCAGCGAAAGACAGGCTACAGATACGCAGTATTTT. Translation: CASSERQATDTQYF. The entire variable domain, with the rest obtained from reference TRBV5-1 and TRBJ2-3, is as follows: KAGVTQTPRYLIKTRGQQVTLSCSPISGHRSVSWYQQTPGQGLQFLFEYFSETQRNKGNFPGRFSGRQFSNSRSEMNVSTLELGDSALYLCASSERQATDTQYFGPGTRLTVL.

The V gene is TRBV6-7, the J gene TRBJ2-1; TRBD1 agrees at 7 bases. TRBV6-7 is reported as an ORF; its role is uncertain. Trimming took 10 bases from V and 7 from J; bases not matched to a gene: 10. CDR3 size: 13 residues. CDR3 nucleotide sequence: TGTGCCAATCCACCCCTGGACAGGAATGAGCAGTTCTTC. This translates into CANPPLDRNEQFF.

The J gene is TRBJ2-6, the V gene TRBV19; 10 bases fit TRBD2. V dropped 6 bases and J dropped 0; count of bases not matched to a gene: 8. CDR3 length: 18 residues. The germline V gene has CDR1 LNHDA and CDR2 SQIVND (reference sequence). CDR3 sequence: CASSHTSGTRSGANVLTF. The CDR3 DNA sequence: TGTGCCAGTAGCCATACTAGCGGGACTCGCTCTGGGGCCAACGTCCTGACTTTC. Drawing the rest from reference TRBV19 and TRBJ2-6, the complete variable domain is DGGITQSPKYLFRKEGQNVTLSCEQNLNHDAMYWYRQDPGQGLRLIYYSQIVNDFQKGDIAEGYSVSREKKESFPLTVTSAQKNPTAFYLCASSHTSGTRSGANVLTFGAGSRLTVL.

This chain connects TRBV19 to TRBJ2-1, with D unclear. The CDR3 sequence is 14 residues long. V was cut by 0 bases and J by 4 bases, with 7 bases left in between. Germline V lookup: CDR1 LNHDA, CDR2 SQIVND (reference sequence). For the CDR3, the DNA is TGTGCCAGTAGTATAGATGCACTATACAATGAGCAGTTCTTC. Residues: CASSIDALYNEQFF.